The 29 T cell receptor beta chains reported below all come from one sample, sequenced in a study of spatial heterogeneity in lung cancer. From the 5' RACE reads, TCRdb called clonotypes with MiXCR, one entry per CDR3 protein. Among hundreds of distinct CDR3 sequences listed, roughly a fifth were seen once. Time point of the sample: sample taken at primary tumor resection. The sequencing used normal lung tissue next to the tumor, collected at surgery. Receptors were obtained from a male donor with early-stage non-small cell lung cancer.

The chain uses TRBV29-1 and TRBJ2-5; weak D call: TRBD1 (5 bases). Per the germline V gene, CDR1 is SQVTM and CDR2 is ANQGSEA. The CDR3 length is 12 residues. V was clipped by 5 bases and J by 5 bases, with 12 bases between them. DNA of the CDR3: TGCAGCGTTTTCAGGGATGGTGAGACCCAGTACTTC. Amino acid sequence: CSVFRDGETQYF. The full variable domain, in which reference TRBV29-1 and TRBJ2-5 provide the parts outside the CDR3, is SAVISQKPSRDICQRGTSLTIQCQVDSQVTMMFWYRQQPGQSLTLIATANQGSEATYESGFVIDKFPISRPNLTFSTLTVSNMSPEDSSIYLCSVFRDGETQYFGPGTRLLVL.

By frequency in the sample, this clonotype is medium-sized. The chain joins TRBV7-9 to TRBJ2-4; D is ambiguous. This CDR3 is 13 amino acids long. The germline V gene has CDR1 SEHNR and CDR2 FQNEAQ (reference sequence). The V and J ends lost 5 bases and 8 bases respectively, with 13 bases between them. CDR3 sequence reads: CASSDGPVDIQYF. CDR3 bases: TGTGCCAGCAGCGATGGACCGGTGGACATTCAGTACTTC. Full variable domain (rest looked up from reference TRBV7-9 and TRBJ2-4): DTGVSQNPRHKITKRGQNVTFRCDPISEHNRLYWYRQTLGQGPEFLTYFQNEAQLEKSRLLSDRFSAERPKGSFSTLEIQRTEQGDSAMYLCASSDGPVDIQYFGAGTRLSVL.

By share, this clonotype ranks as medium-sized. CDR3: CASSYGQGYQPQHF. CDR3 coding DNA: TGTGCCAGCAGCTACGGACAGGGTTATCAGCCCCAGCATTTT. J is TRBJ1-5 and V is TRBV5-6; 8 positions match TRBD1. Germline lookup yields CDR1 SGHDT and CDR2 YYEEEE. J lost 5 bases, V lost 3 bases, and 4 bases had no gene match. The CDR3 contains 14 residues.

In its sample, this clonotype ranks as hyperexpanded. This chain uses TRBV5-1 with TRBJ1-1; 7 bases agree with TRBD1. V shed 3 bases, J shed 2 bases, and the junction held 4 bases outside the gene matches. There are 14 residues in the CDR3. CDR1 and CDR2 from the germline V gene are SGHRS and YFSETQ. The CDR3 region is CASSSGQPNTEAFF. Written as DNA, the CDR3 is TGCGCCAGCAGCTCGGGACAGCCCAACACTGAAGCTTTCTTT.

By share of the sample, this clonotype is medium-sized (0.01 to 0.1%). Given a much more abundant clone one base away, this may be a read error. J is TRBJ2-7 and V is TRBV18; the D is unclear. The V gene's germline CDR1 is KGHSH and CDR2 LQKENI. The CDR3 covers 13 residues. V lost 10 bases and J 2 bases, leaving 15 bases between the germline ends. CDR3 sequence: CANSPDRTYEQYF. DNA of the CDR3: TGTGCCAACTCCCCAGACCGTACCTACGAGCAGTACTTC.

This clonotype qualifies as large. CDR3 nucleotides: TGTGCCAGCAGCCGGGACAGCGCCTACGAGCAGTACTTC. Translated: CASSRDSAYEQYF. The V call is TRBV7-2, the J call TRBJ2-7; 7 bases agree with TRBD1. Germline V gives CDR1 SGHTA, CDR2 FQGNSA. V lost 5 bases and J lost 2; bases outside the gene matches: 3. The CDR3 extends over 13 amino acids.

This clonotype was counted a few times. The gene calls are TRBV11-2 and TRBJ2-7; TRBD1 agrees at 7 bases. Germline V gene sequence: CDR1 SGHAT, CDR2 FQNNGV. CDR3 length: 12 residues. Trimming at V came to 8 bases and at J to 3 bases, leaving 4 bases not matched to a gene. CDR3 bases: TGTGCCAGCCGACAGGGCCTCTACGAGCAGTACTTC. Protein sequence: CASRQGLYEQYF.

This clonotype ranks as large. The chain couples TRBV7-9 to TRBJ2-2; D is perhaps TRBD2 (5 bases). CDR3 length equals 14 residues. V dropped 8 bases and J dropped 4 bases, with 14 bases sitting between them. Germline values: CDR1 SEHNR, CDR2 FQNEAQ (reference sequence). The CDR3 loop reads CASLKAEGTGELFF. The CDR3 nucleotides are TGTGCCAGCCTCAAAGCCGAGGGCACCGGGGAGCTGTTTTTT.

This clonotype is classed as hyperexpanded. This chain joins TRBV6-2 or TRBV6-3 and TRBJ2-2, with TRBD2 matching 7 bases. The CDR3 runs to 14 residues. From germline, CDR1 is MNHEY and CDR2 SVGEGT. The junction had 0 bases not matched to a gene; V was cut back by 0 bases and J by 5 bases. CDR3 residues: CASSYSGGTGELFF. For the CDR3, the DNA is TGTGCCAGCAGTTACTCCGGGGGGACCGGGGAGCTGTTTTTT.

This clonotype has a single count. The rearrangement joins TRBV12-3 or TRBV12-4 to TRBJ2-5; 11 bases align to TRBD2. The ends lost 6 bases at V and 4 bases at J; junction bases unmatched: 4. The CDR3 consists of 14 residues. This CDR3 reads CASSPSGGSETQYF. CDR3 DNA: TGTGCCAGCAGCCCTAGCGGGGGGTCAGAGACCCAGTACTTC.

This clonotype rates as large. The chain combines TRBV7-3 with TRBJ2-1; TRBD2 matches 10 bases. This CDR3 region has 14 residues. Trimming took 5 bases from V and 8 from J; bases not matched to a gene: 6. Germline-derived CDR1 and CDR2 are SGHTA and FQGTGA. CDR3 residues: CASSASGGADEQFF. CDR3 coding DNA: TGTGCCAGCAGCGCAAGCGGGGGGGCCGATGAGCAGTTCTTC.

This clonotype was found a few times. This chain links TRBV29-1 with TRBJ2-3; D remains unclear. V lost 4 bases, J lost 4 bases, and 12 bases lay in between. Germline V gene data show CDR1 as SQVTM and CDR2 as ANQGSEA. The CDR3 has 13 residues. CDR3 residues: CSVARRVPDTQYF. Written as DNA, the CDR3 is TGCAGCGTTGCGAGAAGGGTGCCAGATACGCAGTATTTT.

The chain uses TRBV29-1 and TRBJ1-2; D may be TRBD1 (5 bases). The CDR3 runs 14 residues. The germline V gene has CDR1 SQVTM and CDR2 ANQGSEA. V was shortened by 4 bases and J by 3 bases, with 15 bases between the two germline ends. The CDR3 DNA is TGCAGCGTTGTACGGAGAGGGGAGCACTATGGCTACACCTTC. This gives the protein CSVVRRGEHYGYTF. Full variable domain (outside the CDR3, taken from reference TRBV29-1 and TRBJ1-2): SAVISQKPSRDICQRGTSLTIQCQVDSQVTMMFWYRQQPGQSLTLIATANQGSEATYESGFVIDKFPISRPNLTFSTLTVSNMSPEDSSIYLCSVVRRGEHYGYTFGSGTRLTVV.

The gene calls are TRBV29-1 and TRBJ2-7, with D possibly TRBD2 on 6 matching bases. This CDR3 region has 12 residues. Trimming took off 4 bases at V and 5 bases at J, with 12 bases between the two ends. CDR1 is SQVTM, CDR2 ANQGSEA, per germline. The chain's CDR3 is CSVGVGGNEQYF. CDR3 coding DNA: TGCAGCGTTGGGGTCGGAGGGAACGAGCAGTACTTC.

CDR3 residues: CASSPHPGQGANEQYF. CDR3 bases: TGTGCCAGCAGCCCCCACCCGGGACAGGGGGCAAACGAGCAGTACTTC. The gene calls are TRBV7-6 and TRBJ2-7; 12 bases fit TRBD1. This CDR3 is 16 amino acids long. Trimming took 5 bases from V and 5 from J; bases not matched to a gene: 10. Germline assignment: CDR1 SGHVS and CDR2 FNYEAQ.

By share, this clonotype counts as hyperexpanded. The chain links TRBV11-1 to TRBJ1-5; TRBD1 might be the D (5 bases). Germline CDR1 reads SGHAT; CDR2 reads FQDESV (reference sequence). V was cut by 4 bases and J by 3 bases, with 7 bases left in between. The CDR3 has 13 amino acids. Here the CDR3 reads CASSSGANQPQHF. The CDR3, as DNA: TGTGCCAGCAGCTCCGGGGCCAATCAGCCCCAGCATTTT.

This clonotype is labeled medium-sized. The CDR3 DNA reads TGTGCCAGCAGCGCGGGACAGGGGACAGGTGTTGAGCAGTTCTTC. Encoded protein: CASSAGQGTGVEQFF. The chain couples TRBV9 to TRBJ2-1; TRBD1 matches 10 bases. The CDR3 loop spans 15 amino acids. V lost 3 bases, J lost 9 bases, and 9 bases stayed unmatched. The germline CDR1 and CDR2 sequences are SGDLS and YYNGEE.

Within the sample, this clonotype is large. The rearrangement uses TRBV9 and TRBJ1-1; perhaps TRBD1 as D (5 bases). The V gene's germline CDR1 is SGDLS and CDR2 YYNGEE. The CDR3 is 14 amino acids. V lost 5 bases and J 4 bases, leaving 15 bases between the germline ends. The CDR3 nucleotides are TGTGCCAGCAGTCGATACCCGACAGTCACTGAAGCTTTCTTT. This codes for CASSRYPTVTEAFF.

This clonotype counts as hyperexpanded. The V and J genes are TRBV23-1 and TRBJ2-5; 10 nucleotides line up with TRBD1. TRBV23-1 is placed among ORFs of uncertain function. The CDR3 extends over 15 amino acids. V shed 6 bases and J 5 bases; nucleotides not matched to a gene: 9. CDR3 sequence reads: CASSLDRGHTETQYF. CDR3 DNA sequence: TGCGCCAGCAGCCTCGACAGGGGGCATACGGAGACCCAGTACTTC.

In its sample, this clonotype is large. This chain connects TRBV6-2 or TRBV6-3 to TRBJ2-1; the D gene is possibly TRBD1 (5 bases). This CDR3 spans 14 amino acids. CDR1 is MNHEY and CDR2 is SVGEGT in the germline V gene. V gave up 2 bases and J gave up 6 bases, with 11 bases separating them. CDR3 in DNA: TGTGCCAGCAGTTACCCGGCAGGGCGCAATGAGCAGTTCTTC. Amino acid sequence: CASSYPAGRNEQFF.

This clonotype is judged large. The rearrangement uses TRBV12-3 or TRBV12-4 and TRBJ1-4; 7 bases match TRBD1. This CDR3 has 14 residues. J gave up 8 bases and V 4 bases, and 7 bases lay outside the gene matches. The CDR3 coding sequence is TGTGCCAGCAGTTCGGGACAGTCGAGGGAAAAACTGTTTTTT. It encodes CASSSGQSREKLFF.

By share, this clonotype counts as medium-sized. The rearrangement links TRBV9 to TRBJ2-1, with no clear D. This CDR3 spans 16 amino acids. CDR1 and CDR2 (germline): SGDLS, YYNGEE. V shed 2 bases and J shed 3 bases, with 15 bases lying between them. The CDR3 is CASSVPWTSNYNEQFF. The CDR3 region has the DNA TGTGCCAGCAGCGTCCCGTGGACCTCCAACTACAATGAGCAGTTCTTC.

This chain links TRBV7-6 with TRBJ1-1; 10 nucleotides agree with TRBD1. Germline V gene data show CDR1 as SGHVS and CDR2 as FNYEAQ. This CDR3 spans 16 amino acids. J was trimmed by 1 base and V by 5 bases; bases with no gene match: 7. The CDR3 spells CASSQRQGAANTEAFF. The CDR3 nucleotides read TGTGCCAGCAGCCAACGACAGGGGGCGGCGAACACTGAAGCTTTCTTT.

By sample share, this clonotype is large. The J gene is TRBJ2-2, the V gene TRBV6-1; no firm D call. The ends were cut back, 3 bases at V and 6 bases at J, with 29 bases in the middle. The V gene's germline CDR1 is MNHNS and CDR2 SASEGT. This CDR3 contains 20 residues. The CDR3 DNA reads TGTGCCAGCAGTGATTTGATTTCTAGTACAGTTTTTAGTTTAGCCGGGGAGCTGTTTTTT. This encodes CASSDLISSTVFSLAGELFF.

By sample share, this clonotype is large (0.1 to 1%). CDR3 sequence: CASSLEPGGQTEAFF. DNA for the CDR3: TGTGCCAGCAGCTTAGAGCCGGGGGGCCAAACTGAAGCTTTCTTT. J is TRBJ1-1 and V is TRBV7-9; possibly TRBD1 for D (6 bases). The CDR3 sequence is 15 residues long. With 1 base removed from V and 5 bases from J, the gap between germline ends came to 14 bases. The V gene's germline CDR1 is SEHNR and CDR2 FQNEAQ (reference sequence).

This clonotype was seen only a few times. The chain carries TRBV5-1 and TRBJ2-7; D remains unclear. The germline V gene has CDR1 SGHRS and CDR2 YFSETQ. This CDR3 spans 14 amino acids. The V end was cut by 0 bases, the J end by 4 bases, with 11 bases between. The DNA of the CDR3 is TGCGCCAGCAGCTTGGAACGGTCACATTACGAGCAGTACTTC. Translation gives CASSLERSHYEQYF.

This clonotype is large in the sample. J is TRBJ2-5 and V is TRBV7-2; no clear D. Trimming shortened V by 4 bases and J by 0 bases, and 6 bases separated the two germline ends. The germline gives CDR1 SGHTA, CDR2 FQGNSA. This CDR3 is built from 13 residues. This CDR3 reads CASSSSHQETQYF. The CDR3 DNA reads as TGTGCCAGCAGCTCCTCACACCAAGAGACCCAGTACTTC.

This clonotype rates as large. This rearrangement joins TRBV28 to TRBJ1-2, with TRBD1 as a possible D gene (5 bases). This CDR3 is 14 amino acids long. V was pared by 5 bases and J by 5 bases, with 15 bases between. Germline CDR1 is MDHEN and CDR2 is SYDVKM. The CDR3 reads CASSLRQKIYGYTF. In nucleotides, the CDR3 is TGTGCCAGCAGTCTTAGACAGAAGATATATGGCTACACCTTC.

This clonotype was picked up a small number of times. The rearrangement uses TRBV7-9 and TRBJ2-7; D is possibly TRBD2 (5 bases). V gave up 5 bases and J gave up 3 bases, with 17 bases separating them. The CDR3 sequence is 15 residues long. Germline values: CDR1 SEHNR, CDR2 FQNEAQ (reference sequence). The CDR3 here is CASSPARGNHYEQYF. CDR3 nucleotides: TGTGCCAGCAGCCCAGCCCGAGGGAATCACTACGAGCAGTACTTC.